These 4 T cell receptor beta chains were all obtained from the same sample, sequenced in a study of shared clonotypes between healthy human individuals. Repertoires were generated with immunoSEQ multiplex PCR, while TCRdb's copy carries only in-frame clones and drops some. The sample carries 1.6 million or so clones, about 96% recorded once. The sample comprised naive CD4+ T cells sorted from blood. Subset specified: CD45RA+ positively selected. The receptor source for this set is a man in his thirties or forties in good health.

In regard to this clone: Other DNA sequences within the sample encode an identical CDR3. The chain uses TRBV7-9 and TRBJ2-7; no clear D. The length of the CDR3 is 11 residues. Trimming shortened V by 5 bases and J by 1 base, and 3 bases separated the two germline ends. Germline-derived CDR1 and CDR2 are SEHNR and FQNEAQ (reference sequence). The DNA for the CDR3 is TGTGCCAGCAGCCCGTCCTACGAGCAGTACTTC. Protein product: CASSPSYEQYF.

V is TRBV5-1 and J is TRBJ2-3, with 15 bases identical to TRBD2. CDR3 size: 18 residues. The V gene's germline CDR1 is SGHRS and CDR2 YFSETQ. V gave up 0 bases and J gave up 2 bases; unmatched junction bases: 4. For the CDR3, the DNA is TGCGCCAGCAGCTTGGCGGGACTAGCGGGAGGCCACACAGATACGCAGTATTTT. Protein product: CASSLAGLAGGHTDTQYF. The entire variable domain, with the rest obtained from reference TRBV5-1 and TRBJ2-3, is as follows: KAGVTQTPRYLIKTRGQQVTLSCSPISGHRSVSWYQQTPGQGLQFLFEYFSETQRNKGNFPGRFSGRQFSNSRSEMNVSTLELGDSALYLCASSLAGLAGGHTDTQYFGPGTRLTVL.

V is TRBV18 and J is TRBJ2-2; 11 nucleotides match TRBD2. The CDR3 is 17 amino acids. V shed 3 bases and J 5 bases; nucleotides not matched to a gene: 8. Germline CDR1 and CDR2: KGHSH and LQKENI. CDR3 amino acids: CASSPLLAGAGTGELFF. In nucleotides, the CDR3 is TGTGCCAGCTCACCTCTACTAGCGGGAGCGGGGACCGGGGAGCTGTTTTTT.

The chain recombines TRBV25-1 with TRBJ2-7; D is ambiguous. The CDR3 runs to 11 residues. Germline V gene sequence: CDR1 MGHDK, CDR2 SYGVNS. Trimming took off 4 bases at V and 0 bases at J, with 1 base between the two ends. CDR3 nucleotide sequence: TGTGCCAGCAGTGGCTCCTACGAGCAGTACTTC. This encodes CASSGSYEQYF.